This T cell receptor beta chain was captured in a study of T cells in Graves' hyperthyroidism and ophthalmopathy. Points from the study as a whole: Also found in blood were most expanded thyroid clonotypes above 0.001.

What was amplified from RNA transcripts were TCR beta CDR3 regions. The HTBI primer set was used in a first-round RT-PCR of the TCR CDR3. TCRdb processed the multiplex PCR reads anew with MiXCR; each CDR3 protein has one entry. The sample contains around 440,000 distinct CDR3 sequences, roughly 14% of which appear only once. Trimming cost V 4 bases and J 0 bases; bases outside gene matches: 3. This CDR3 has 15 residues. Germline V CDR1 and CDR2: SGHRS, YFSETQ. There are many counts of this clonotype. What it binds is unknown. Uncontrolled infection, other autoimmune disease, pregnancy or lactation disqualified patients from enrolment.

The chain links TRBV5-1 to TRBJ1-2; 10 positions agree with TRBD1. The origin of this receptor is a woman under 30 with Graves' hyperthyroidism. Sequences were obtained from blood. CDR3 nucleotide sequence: TGCGCCAGCAGCCAAGACAGGGGGCCTAACTATGGCTACACCTTC. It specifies CASSQDRGPNYGYTF.